This TCR beta chain came from a study of a mutant IDH1 vaccine in newly diagnosed glioma. Study as a whole: With temozolomide cycles, or 4-6 weeks after radiotherapy alone, vaccination was started. The therapy given earlier, which was standard therapy, consisted of radiotherapy, temozolomide, or both, and most of the patients received both. Treated patients comprised about 60% males and approximately 38% females, mean age about 44 years.

The CDR3 extends over 14 amino acids. CDR1 is MRHNA and CDR2 is SNTAGT in the germline V gene. V lost 3 bases, J lost 10 bases, and 5 bases stayed unmatched. The sample's time point: week 5, during vaccination. In the vaccine, a single dose held 300 ug of the mutant IDH1 20-mer peptide, along with topical imiquimod. New astrocytomas of WHO grade 3 or 4 that were IDH1-mutant and ATRX-lost were found in the donors. To note about this clone: Its specificity is unknown.

The protocol was immunoSEQ multiplex PCR, while the TCRdb copy is restricted to in-frame clones and leaves out a portion. Counted here are roughly 39,000 clones, around 82% occurring once; the ten biggest clones make up more than 5.5%. Specimen: PBMCs, collected from a glioma patient whose treatment included an IDH1 peptide vaccine. This clonotype was obtained from a man aged 35-49 years with glioma. The J gene is TRBJ1-6, the V gene TRBV6-4; TRBD1 matches 8 bases. The CDR3 nucleotides read TGTGCCAGCAGTGATCAGGGGGCAGGGTCACCCCTCCACTTT. This codes for CASSDQGAGSPLHF.